This T cell receptor beta chain appears in the sequencing data of a study of blood T cell repertoires in COVID-19. Study at large: The United States, Italy and Spain supplied acute and convalescent COVID-19 samples.

V lost 1 base to trimming and J lost 3 bases; unmatched junction nucleotides: 8. The CDR3 sequence is 16 residues long. The germline gives CDR1 SGHRS, CDR2 YFSETQ. The assay was immunoSEQ multiplex PCR, and TCRdb's table has in-frame clones only and misses some. The sample has 65,000 to 90,000 clones, approximately 90% seen once; the top ten hold approximately 6.8%. The source is a woman aged 80 or over with acute or convalescent COVID-19. The sample comprised peripheral blood. This chain connects TRBV5-1 to TRBJ2-3; 7 nucleotides agree with TRBD2. The DNA of the CDR3 is TGCGCCAGCAGCTTGCGAAGGGGAGGGCCTACAGATACGCAGTATTTT. It yields the protein CASSLRRGGPTDTQYF.